A single sample is the source of the 20 T cell receptor beta chains below, sequenced in a study of blood T cell repertoires in COVID-19 (dated by TCRdb to about 2020). Library construction relied on the immunoSEQ multiplex PCR assay. The clones in this table, taken by TCRdb from immuneACCESS, are in-frame only. Not every clone is retained; where verified, under half of the shortfall comes from an unresolved V gene, and the cause of the rest is unknown. This sample has about 380,000 clones in its table, and about 88% of those were observed once. The ten largest clones capture approximately 1.2% of the sample. The sample was PBMCs or T cells enriched from blood (not recorded which). Receptors were obtained from a woman in her late teens or twenties who had recovered from COVID-19.

This chain connects TRBV6-5 to TRBJ2-7; weak D call: TRBD2 (5 bases). The CDR3 consists of 15 residues. The germline V and J ends were trimmed by 0 bases and 2 bases, with 11 bases remaining between them. Germline V CDR1 and CDR2: MNHEY, SVGAGI. The CDR3 here is CASSYSGDRTYEQYF. The CDR3 region has the DNA TGTGCCAGCAGTTACTCCGGGGATCGAACCTACGAGCAGTACTTC.

The rearrangement joins TRBV30 to TRBJ2-1, with TRBD1 as a possible D gene (5 bases). The CDR3 has 13 residues. V shed 7 bases and J shed 3 bases, with 13 bases lying between them. Germline lookup yields CDR1 GTSNPN and CDR2 SVGIG (reference sequence). CDR3 sequence (DNA): TGTGCCTTGACAGAAAATCTCTACAATGAGCAGTTCTTC. It codes for CALTENLYNEQFF.

This clone was counted a few times. The sample contains more than one DNA sequence encoding this CDR3. The V call is TRBV7-9, the J call TRBJ1-3, with D perhaps TRBD1 (5 bases). Germline lookup yields CDR1 SEHNR and CDR2 FQNEAQ (reference sequence). This CDR3 has 14 residues. Trimming removed 3 bases from V and 4 bases from J, with 10 bases in between. The DNA for the CDR3 is TGTGCCAGCAGCTTGGGTCAGGGAGGAAACACCATATATTTT. This codes for CASSLGQGGNTIYF.

The J gene is TRBJ2-2, the V gene TRBV19, with 8 bases matching TRBD1. This CDR3 is 12 amino acids long. Trimming removed 10 bases from V and 9 bases from J; junction bases left unmatched: 7. Germline V gives CDR1 LNHDA, CDR2 SQIVND (reference sequence). DNA of the CDR3: TGTGCCACCGGGACAGGAGGCCGGGAGCTGTTTTTT. Residues: CATGTGGRELFF.

This clone was picked up a small number of times. The V gene is TRBV19, the J gene TRBJ1-2; TRBD1 matches at 7 bases. The CDR3 length is 14 residues. Germline CDR1 is LNHDA and CDR2 is SQIVND (reference sequence). J was trimmed by 4 bases and V by 7 bases; bases with no gene match: 9. The CDR3 reads CASIHRGSGYGYTF. The CDR3 coding sequence is TGTGCCAGTATTCACAGGGGATCCGGCTATGGCTACACCTTC.

This clone has more than one count but fewer than ten. The chain couples TRBV9 to TRBJ2-1; 9 bases align to TRBD1. Germline CDR1 is SGDLS and CDR2 is YYNGEE. The CDR3 sequence is 16 residues long. V gave up 2 bases and J gave up 8 bases; unmatched junction bases: 11. CDR3 sequence reads: CASSVGDRAGIYEQFF. The CDR3 DNA reads as TGTGCCAGCAGCGTTGGGGACAGGGCGGGAATCTATGAGCAGTTCTTC.

The V call is TRBV18, the J call TRBJ2-2, with a tentative D call TRBD2 (5 bases). The CDR3 is made up of 18 amino acids. V lost 1 base and J lost 2, with 17 bases in between. The germline V gene has CDR1 KGHSH and CDR2 LQKENI. The DNA for the CDR3 is TGTGCCAGCTCACCACTTCCGGGGAACCAAATAAACACCGGGGAGCTGTTTTTT. Translating it yields CASSPLPGNQINTGELFF.

The chain recombines TRBV7-6 with TRBJ1-6, with a tentative D call TRBD1 (6 bases). Trimming cost V 2 bases and J 9 bases, with 23 bases left between them. The CDR3 runs 18 residues. Looked up from germline, CDR1 is SGHVS and CDR2 is FNYEAQ. CDR3 DNA sequence: TGTGCCAGCAGCTTATCTCCTGTGGACAGCTTGACAAGTTCACCCCTCCACTTT. It specifies CASSLSPVDSLTSSPLHF.

The V gene is TRBV7-9, the J gene TRBJ2-7; no definite D call. This CDR3 is 14 amino acids long. CDR1 is SEHNR, CDR2 FQNEAQ, per germline (reference sequence). Trimming cost V 1 base and J 5 bases, with 12 bases left between them. The CDR3 nucleotides read TGTGCCAGCAGCTTAGGACATATGGGCCACGAGCAGTACTTC. This gives the protein CASSLGHMGHEQYF.

The chain employs TRBV5-5 and TRBJ1-1; no reliable D call. Germline CDR1 reads SGHKS; CDR2 reads YYEKEE (reference sequence). Trimming stripped 3 bases from V and 1 base from J, with 10 bases between. The CDR3 loop spans 14 amino acids. For the CDR3, the DNA is TGTGCCAGCAGCTATGGGCAAACGAACACTGAAGCTTTCTTT. This sequence encodes CASSYGQTNTEAFF.

The chain couples TRBV15 to TRBJ2-3; D might be TRBD2 (6 bases). Per the germline V gene, CDR1 is LNHNV and CDR2 is YYDKDF (reference sequence). There are 17 residues in the CDR3. Between the trimmed V and J ends, which lost 0 bases and 2 bases, there was a span of 15 bases. Written as DNA, the CDR3 is TGTGCCACCAGCAGAGATCCAGGACTAAGACTCACAGATACGCAGTATTTT. This encodes CATSRDPGLRLTDTQYF.

The V gene is TRBV10-3, the J gene TRBJ1-1; a weak D match, TRBD1 (5 bases). Germline-derived CDR1 and CDR2 are ENHRY and SYGVKD. The V gene lost 3 bases and the J gene lost 0 bases, with 26 bases spanning the gap. The CDR3 spans 20 residues. In DNA, the CDR3 is TGTGCCATCAGTGAAATAAGTAGAAGGTTAAGGGGCCTAATGAACACTGAAGCTTTCTTT. Translated: CAISEISRRLRGLMNTEAFF.

This chain uses TRBV7-9 with TRBJ1-2, with a weak D call TRBD1 (6 bases). V lost 8 bases to trimming and J lost 6 bases, with 16 bases between them. Germline V gene data show CDR1 as SEHNR and CDR2 as FQNEAQ (reference sequence). The CDR3 is 13 amino acids. The chain's CDR3 is CASSATGPNGYTF. The CDR3 DNA sequence: TGTGCCAGCTCCGCGACAGGCCCTAATGGCTACACCTTC.

This clone came up once. The chain recombines TRBV2 with TRBJ1-2; tentatively, D is TRBD1 (6 bases). The ends were cut back, 5 bases at V and 4 bases at J, with 14 bases in the middle. Germline V gene data show CDR1 as SNHLY and CDR2 as FYNNEI. This CDR3 contains 14 residues. The CDR3 nucleotides are TGTGCCAGCAGTCTGGCAGGGGCCGCCTATGGCTACACCTTC. Translation: CASSLAGAAYGYTF.

The rearrangement links TRBV6-5 to TRBJ2-7, with no clear D. CDR3 length equals 13 residues. In germline, CDR1 is MNHEY, CDR2 SVGAGI. V dropped 2 bases and J dropped 2 bases, with 7 bases sitting between them. CDR3 sequence: CASSYLQTYEQYF. CDR3 DNA sequence: TGTGCCAGCAGTTACCTGCAGACCTACGAGCAGTACTTC.

This chain joins TRBV6-5 and TRBJ1-2; D may be TRBD1 (6 bases). The CDR3 contains 14 residues. Trimming removed 5 bases from V and 2 bases from J, with 12 bases in between. The germline gives CDR1 MNHEY, CDR2 SVGAGI. The CDR3 here is CASSPLDRNYGYTF. The CDR3 DNA follows: TGTGCCAGCAGTCCCTTGGACAGAAACTATGGCTACACCTTC.

The CDR3 region has the DNA TGCGCCAGCAGCACAACGGACAGGCCTTTCGGCTACACCTTC. Translated, it gives CASSTTDRPFGYTF. The chain employs TRBV5-1 and TRBJ1-2, with 7 bases identical to TRBD1. The CDR3 has 14 residues. Germline CDR1 and CDR2: SGHRS and YFSETQ. Trimming at V came to 4 bases and at J to 8 bases, leaving 11 bases not matched to a gene.

This chain uses TRBV27 with TRBJ1-6; D is unresolved. Germline V CDR1 and CDR2: MNHEY, SMNVEV (reference sequence). V gave up 6 bases and J gave up 0 bases, with 9 bases separating them. The CDR3 extends over 15 amino acids. CDR3 DNA sequence: TGTGCCAGCAGACCCCCCAGCTCCTATAATTCACCCCTCCACTTT. Translating it yields CASRPPSSYNSPLHF.

This chain joins TRBV7-2 and TRBJ2-3, with 8 bases aligning to TRBD1. V trimming: 0 bases; J trimming: 1 base; junction bases outside the gene matches: 3. CDR1 SGHTA and CDR2 FQGNSA come from the germline V gene. There are 16 residues in the CDR3. CDR3 loop: CASSLAGTGGTDTQYF. The CDR3 DNA reads TGTGCCAGCAGCTTAGCGGGGACAGGTGGCACAGATACGCAGTATTTT.

The chain is built from TRBV19 and TRBJ2-7; TRBD2 is a possible D gene (7 bases). This CDR3 has 14 residues. Germline V CDR1 and CDR2: LNHDA, SQIVND (reference sequence). V lost 3 bases and J 3 bases, leaving 12 bases between the germline ends. The CDR3 sequence: CASSIRGASYEQYF. The CDR3 region has the DNA TGTGCCAGTAGTATTCGGGGGGCGAGCTACGAGCAGTACTTC.